Following are 27 T cell receptor beta chains from one sample sequenced in a study of blood T cell repertoires in COVID-19. Some clones are missing from TCRdb's copy, which holds only in-frame ones; the method was immunoSEQ multiplex PCR. This table holds tens of thousands of clones, just over 85% found once. The sequenced sample was peripheral blood. The receptors shown here come from a woman older than 75 with acute or convalescent COVID-19.

The chain has TRBV9 and TRBJ1-6; 7 nucleotides align to TRBD1. The CDR3 consists of 14 residues. Germline V gene lookup returns CDR1 SGDLS and CDR2 YYNGEE. The J segment lost 7 bases and the V segment lost 7 bases, leaving 8 bases of the junction unmatched. CDR3 amino acids: CASGLTGTNSPLHF. CDR3 coding DNA: TGTGCCAGCGGACTGACAGGGACCAATTCACCCCTCCACTTT.

This rearrangement joins TRBV2 to TRBJ2-1; D call uncertain. Looked up from germline, CDR1 is SNHLY and CDR2 is FYNNEI. The V gene lost 1 base and the J gene lost 9 bases, with 7 bases spanning the gap. The CDR3 runs to 12 residues. The CDR3 nucleotides read TGTGCCAGCAGTGAAGGGCCAAGTGAGCAGTTCTTC. This translates into CASSEGPSEQFF. The entire variable domain, with the rest obtained from reference TRBV2 and TRBJ2-1, is as follows: EPEVTQTPSHQVTQMGQEVILRCVPISNHLYFYWYRQILGQKVEFLVSFYNNEISEKSEIFDDQFSVERPDGSNFTLKIRSTKLEDSAMYFCASSEGPSEQFFGPGTRLTVL.

The V gene is TRBV30, the J gene TRBJ2-1; D is uncertain. Per germline, CDR1 GTSNPN and CDR2 SVGIG (reference sequence). The V and J ends lost 4 bases and 0 bases respectively, with 7 bases between them. The CDR3 has 13 residues. The CDR3 coding sequence is TGTGCCTGGATGCTTAGCTCCTACAATGAGCAGTTCTTC. Translation: CAWMLSSYNEQFF.

The rearrangement joins TRBV5-5 to TRBJ1-5, with 7 bases aligning to TRBD1. This CDR3 has 15 residues. The V and J ends lost 1 base and 2 bases, in that order; junction bases with no gene match: 3. The germline CDR1 and CDR2 sequences are SGHKS and YYEKEE (reference sequence). The CDR3 region is CASSLTGARNQPQHF. The CDR3 DNA reads TGTGCCAGCAGCTTGACAGGGGCGCGCAATCAGCCCCAGCATTTT. Full variable domain (rest looked up from reference TRBV5-5 and TRBJ1-5): DAGVTQSPTHLIKTRGQQVTLRCSPISGHKSVSWYQQVLGQGPQFIFQYYEKEERGRGNFPDRFSARQFPNYSSELNVNALLLGDSALYLCASSLTGARNQPQHFGDGTRLSIL.

The chain employs TRBV6-6 and TRBJ2-5; perhaps TRBD1 as D (6 bases). V lost 4 bases to trimming and J lost 4 bases, with 13 bases between them. Germline CDR1 MNHNY, CDR2 SVGAGI (reference sequence). The CDR3 is 14 residues long. The DNA of the CDR3 is TGTGCCAGCAGTTTACAGGGTAAAGTAGAGACCCAGTACTTC. Its translation: CASSLQGKVETQYF.

The chain joins TRBV6-2 or TRBV6-3 to TRBJ1-1, with 7 bases aligning to TRBD1. V lost 3 bases to trimming and J lost 5 bases; unmatched junction nucleotides: 6. The germline gives CDR1 MNHEY, CDR2 SVGEGT. The length of the CDR3 is 14 residues. CDR3 protein: CASSYATGRTEAFF. The CDR3 DNA is TGTGCCAGCAGTTATGCGACAGGGAGGACTGAAGCTTTCTTT.

The gene calls are TRBV6-5 and TRBJ2-3; 10 nucleotides match TRBD2. V lost 6 bases, J lost 1 base, and 4 bases stayed unmatched. The CDR3 sequence is 15 residues long. CDR1 and CDR2 from the germline V gene are MNHEY and SVGAGI. CDR3 nucleotide sequence: TGTGCCAGCAGAACCGGGACTAGCGGCACAGATACGCAGTATTTT. This gives the protein CASRTGTSGTDTQYF.

The rearrangement links TRBV11-2 to TRBJ2-1, with 15 bases that match TRBD2. V lost 4 bases to trimming and J lost 10 bases; unmatched junction nucleotides: 8. This CDR3 region has 16 residues. CDR1 is SGHAT, CDR2 FQNNGV, per germline. CDR3 sequence: CASSSQGLAGGQEQFF. The CDR3 DNA follows: TGTGCCAGCAGCTCCCAGGGACTAGCGGGAGGACAGGAGCAGTTCTTC.

CDR3 nucleotides: TGTGCCAGCAGTTCACAGGGGCGGGACTATGGCTACACCTTC. Protein sequence: CASSSQGRDYGYTF. J is TRBJ1-2 and V is TRBV2; 7 nucleotides match TRBD1. Trimming at V came to 5 bases and at J to 3 bases, leaving 6 bases not matched to a gene. The CDR3 is made up of 14 amino acids. Germline lookup yields CDR1 SNHLY and CDR2 FYNNEI.

The rearrangement joins TRBV4-1 to TRBJ2-1, with 7 nucleotides matching TRBD2. CDR1 and CDR2 from the germline V gene are MGHRA and YSYEKL. Trimming cost V 4 bases and J 8 bases; bases outside gene matches: 8. There are 14 residues in the CDR3. For the CDR3, the DNA is TGCGCCAGCAGCCTGGAGCGGGGAGTCTATGAGCAGTTCTTC. It codes for CASSLERGVYEQFF.

J is TRBJ2-7 and V is TRBV21-1; the D call in the table, TRBD2, was not verified against the DNA. TRBV21-1 is shown as a pseudogene. This CDR3 comprises 16 residues. CDR3 region: CASSPRTSGGVYEQYF. In DNA form, the CDR3 reads TGTGCCAGCAGCCCCCGGACTAGCGGGGGAGTCTACGAGCAGTACTTC.

V gene TRBV15 combines with J gene TRBJ2-3; a possible D gene is TRBD2 (5 bases). This CDR3 is 14 amino acids long. The V gene lost 0 bases and the J gene lost 6 bases, with 10 bases spanning the gap. CDR1 LNHNV and CDR2 YYDKDF come from the germline V gene (reference sequence). CDR3 bases: TGTGCCACCAGCAGAGATACTAGGACCGATACGCAGTATTTT. Translated: CATSRDTRTDTQYF.

The gene calls are TRBV28 and TRBJ1-1; no reliable D call. Germline assignment: CDR1 MDHEN and CDR2 SYDVKM. The CDR3 loop spans 11 amino acids. V was clipped by 7 bases and J by 3 bases, with 6 bases between them. DNA of the CDR3: TGTGCCAGCAAGCGGGACACTGAAGCTTTCTTT. Its protein product is CASKRDTEAFF.

This clone has only one observation. The chain combines TRBV27 with TRBJ1-2; 8 bases fit TRBD1. CDR3 length: 15 amino acids. Germline assignment: CDR1 MNHEY and CDR2 SMNVEV (reference sequence). V lost 6 bases to trimming and J lost 8 bases; unmatched junction nucleotides: 14. In DNA form, the CDR3 reads TGTGCCAGCAGCGCAACCTCGGACAGGGTCCGCGGCTACACCTTC. It yields the protein CASSATSDRVRGYTF.

The chain recombines TRBV4-3 with TRBJ2-7; D is perhaps TRBD2 (5 bases). V lost 0 bases and J lost 1, with 10 bases in between. The CDR3 has 15 amino acids. Germline V gives CDR1 LGHNA, CDR2 YSLEER. The CDR3 is CASSQERVRSYEQYF. The CDR3 DNA is TGCGCCAGCAGCCAAGAGCGGGTGAGGTCCTACGAGCAGTACTTC.

This chain uses TRBV5-6 with TRBJ2-7; 8 bases align to TRBD1. This CDR3 is 12 amino acids long. With V trimmed by 3 bases and J by 4 bases, 0 bases remained unmatched. CDR1 is SGHDT and CDR2 is YYEEEE in the germline V gene. CDR3 sequence (DNA): TGTGCCAGCAGCTGGACAGGGTACGAGCAGTACTTC. Its translation: CASSWTGYEQYF.

The V call is TRBV12-3 or TRBV12-4, the J call TRBJ1-2; D not resolved. The CDR3 sequence is 13 residues long. Trimming stripped 6 bases from V and 0 bases from J, with 8 bases between. The CDR3 nucleotides read TGTGCCAGCAGCAACAGAGCTAACTATGGCTACACCTTC. It is translated as CASSNRANYGYTF.

CDR3 protein: CASSPGRGEADTQYF. CDR3 DNA sequence: TGTGCCAGCTCACCCGGCCGGGGGGAAGCAGATACGCAGTATTTT. The chain recombines TRBV18 with TRBJ2-3, with 7 bases matching TRBD2. This CDR3 has 15 residues. J gave up 4 bases and V 3 bases, and 7 bases lay outside the gene matches. Germline loops: CDR1 KGHSH, CDR2 LQKENI.

This chain uses TRBV11-1 with TRBJ1-3; no definite D call. Trimming took off 1 base at V and 0 bases at J, with 7 bases between the two ends. There are 15 residues in the CDR3. Germline V CDR1 and CDR2: SGHAT, FQDESV (reference sequence). The CDR3 region has the DNA TGTGCCAGCAGCTTAGAAGCGAACTCTGGAAACACCATATATTTT. Encoded protein: CASSLEANSGNTIYF.

The chain carries TRBV5-1 and TRBJ2-3, with TRBD1 matching over 10 bases. The CDR3 is made up of 14 amino acids. The germline V gene has CDR1 SGHRS and CDR2 YFSETQ. The ends lost 7 bases at V and 1 base at J; junction bases unmatched: 3. The CDR3 nucleotides are TGCGCCAGCGGAGGACAGGGGGGCACAGATACGCAGTATTTT. Translated, it gives CASGGQGGTDTQYF.

CDR3 sequence (DNA): TGCAGTGCTGGGCCCCTCCTCGAGCAGTACTTC. Amino acid sequence: CSAGPLLEQYF. The chain has TRBV20-1 and TRBJ2-7; no clear D gene. V lost 5 bases and J lost 6, with 11 bases in between. The CDR3 runs to 11 residues. Per the germline V gene, CDR1 is DFQATT and CDR2 is SNEGSKA (reference sequence).

V gene TRBV30 combines with J gene TRBJ2-6; possible D gene TRBD2, 5 bases. The ends were cut back, 8 bases at V and 4 bases at J, with 12 bases in the middle. Per germline, CDR1 GTSNPN and CDR2 SVGIG (reference sequence). The CDR3 has 13 residues. CDR3 coding DNA: TGTGCCCTAGGCCCGGGAGGGGCCAACGTCCTGACTTTC. Protein: CALGPGGANVLTF.

This clone is a singleton in its sample. This chain uses TRBV18 with TRBJ2-7; perhaps TRBD1 as D (6 bases). The CDR3 extends over 12 amino acids. The V end was cut by 6 bases, the J end by 3 bases, with 9 bases between. Per the germline V gene, CDR1 is KGHSH and CDR2 is LQKENI. The CDR3 bases are TGTGCCAGCTCGGGACAAGACTACGAGCAGTACTTC. It specifies CASSGQDYEQYF.

The J gene is TRBJ2-2, the V gene TRBV21-1; the table's D call of TRBD2 was not tested on the DNA. TRBV21-1 represents a pseudogene. The CDR3 length is 16 residues. The CDR3 DNA reads TGTGCCTGCAAACTAGCGGGAGGGTCGAACACCGGGGAGCTGTTTTTT. Its translation: CACKLAGGSNTGELFF.

The chain combines TRBV20-1 with TRBJ2-1; D might be TRBD1 (6 bases). The CDR3 totals 13 residues. Trimming left V 3 bases short and J 6 bases short, with 12 bases between. Per germline, CDR1 DFQATT and CDR2 SNEGSKA (reference sequence). In nucleotides, the CDR3 is TGCAGTGCTAGTGGGGGCTACACCAATGAGCAGTTCTTC. Its translation: CSASGGYTNEQFF.

This clone occurred once. The rearrangement joins TRBV5-1 to TRBJ1-1; D is undetermined. CDR1 is SGHRS, CDR2 YFSETQ, per germline. The V and J ends lost 5 bases and 6 bases respectively, with 14 bases between them. CDR3 size: 13 residues. CDR3 residues: CASSAPGSPEAFF. As DNA, the CDR3 is TGCGCCAGCAGTGCCCCGGGTTCCCCTGAAGCTTTCTTT.

This clone occurred once. The chain employs TRBV11-2 and TRBJ2-7; D possibly corresponds to TRBD1 (6 bases). Germline assignment: CDR1 SGHAT and CDR2 FQNNGV. Between the trimmed V and J ends, which lost 1 base and 4 bases, there was a span of 11 bases. CDR3 length: 14 amino acids. The DNA for the CDR3 is TGTGCCAGCAGCTTAGGGGGGCAGGGGTACGAGCAGTACTTC. Translation gives CASSLGGQGYEQYF.